The T cell receptor beta chain under discussion was sequenced for a study of T-cell memory formation after mild COVID-19. Turning to the study itself: There were largely donor-specific TCR clusters. Study-level points and caveats: Pre-infection memory already had some responding clones, implying cross-reactive memory joined. For contracting clones, CD4+ ones sat mainly in CM and EM, CD8+ in EMRA.

This clonotype was detected only a few times. Its antigen is as yet unknown. Trimming pared 0 bases from V and 5 bases from J, leaving 11 bases between. There are 14 residues in the CDR3. CDR1 KGHSH and CDR2 LQKENI come from the germline V gene. TCRdb ran MiXCR on the 5' RACE reads and lists one entry per CDR3 protein. Of fewer than 250,000 distinct CDR3 sequences in the sample, approximately 15% were seen once. This rearrangement joins TRBV18 to TRBJ2-7; D is unclear. The source material was PBMCs or a T cell subset sorted from them (not recorded which). This receptor was taken from an adult woman who had mild COVID-19 (a few samples of this study predate the infection). Cell type and time point are not known. The CDR3 here is CASSPPFRPHEQYF. The DNA of the CDR3 is TGTGCCAGCTCACCACCGTTTAGGCCCCACGAGCAGTACTTC.